One sample yielded the 32 T cell receptor beta chains listed below, sequenced in a study of blood T cell repertoires in COVID-19. The table came from immunoSEQ multiplex PCR; TCRdb's copy has only in-frame clones and leaves some out. The sample consists of around 100,000 clones, approximately 85% of them appearing once. Sequenced: peripheral blood. Source of these receptors: a human donor in a cohort sampled during active COVID-19.

This rearrangement joins TRBV3-1 (or the pseudogene TRBV3-2) to TRBJ2-1; no clear D. The CDR3 loop spans 17 amino acids. The germline gives CDR1 LGHDT, CDR2 YNNKEL (reference sequence). Trimming took 4 bases from V and 0 from J, leaving 16 bases between them. CDR3 protein: CASSPNHALHSYNEQFF. In DNA form, the CDR3 reads TGTGCCAGCAGCCCGAACCACGCCTTACACTCCTACAATGAGCAGTTCTTC.

V and J are TRBV21-1 and TRBJ2-3; the table assigns TRBD2, which was not confirmed against the DNA. TRBV21-1 is labeled a pseudogene. The CDR3 is 17 amino acids. CDR3: CASSPGLAGESTDTQYF. The CDR3 DNA is TGTGCCAGCAGCCCCGGACTAGCGGGAGAATCCACAGATACGCAGTATTTT.

This chain connects TRBV6-5 to TRBJ1-2; D unclear. V lost 0 bases, J lost 8 bases, and 10 bases lay in between. Germline values: CDR1 MNHEY, CDR2 SVGAGI. CDR3 length equals 13 residues. The CDR3 DNA sequence: TGTGCCAGCAGTTACTCCCTTCTAGGCGGCTACACCTTC. It codes for CASSYSLLGGYTF.

The chain joins TRBV27 to TRBJ2-1, with 13 bases matching TRBD2. The V segment lost 6 bases and the J segment 5 bases; nucleotides outside the gene matches: 1. The germline V gene encodes CDR1 MNHEY and CDR2 SMNVEV (reference sequence). The CDR3 contains 14 residues. The CDR3 loop reads CASRGTSGDNEQFF. In DNA form, the CDR3 reads TGTGCCAGCAGGGGGACTAGCGGGGACAATGAGCAGTTCTTC.

The chain combines TRBV15 with TRBJ1-1, with a tentative D call TRBD1 (5 bases). Germline V gene sequence: CDR1 LNHNV, CDR2 YYDKDF (reference sequence). The ends were cut back, 1 base at V and 1 base at J, with 10 bases in the middle. The CDR3 sequence is 15 residues long. The CDR3 spells CATSRGGGGNTEAFF. CDR3 coding DNA: TGTGCCACCAGCAGAGGGGGCGGGGGGAACACTGAAGCTTTCTTT.

This clone was detected once. The rearrangement uses TRBV30 and TRBJ1-2; perhaps TRBD1 as D (5 bases). The CDR3 has 13 amino acids. The V end was cut by 0 bases, the J end by 8 bases, with 13 bases between. Germline V gene sequence: CDR1 GTSNPN, CDR2 SVGIG (reference sequence). CDR3 amino acids: CAWSVFFGGGYTF. Here the CDR3 DNA reads TGTGCCTGGAGTGTATTTTTCGGGGGGGGCTACACCTTC.

The chain employs TRBV6-2 or TRBV6-3 and TRBJ2-5; 12 bases are shared with TRBD2. From germline, CDR1 is MNHEY and CDR2 SVGEGT. Trimming took 6 bases from V and 5 from J; bases not matched to a gene: 7. This CDR3 region has 15 residues. The CDR3 DNA follows: TGTGCCAGCAGCGGACTAGCGGGACTAACGGAGACCCAGTACTTC. Translated: CASSGLAGLTETQYF.

This rearrangement joins TRBV4-3 to TRBJ2-1; perhaps TRBD2 as D (6 bases). The CDR3 totals 15 residues. The germline V and J ends were trimmed by 1 base and 2 bases, with 9 bases remaining between them. Germline assignment: CDR1 LGHNA and CDR2 YSLEER. DNA of the CDR3: TGCGCCAGCAGCCAAGCGGGGGACGCCTACAATGAGCAGTTCTTC. The encoded protein is CASSQAGDAYNEQFF.

V usage is TRBV19 and J usage is TRBJ1-1, with 9 bases matching TRBD1. The CDR3 length is 15 residues. J lost 1 base, V lost 1 base, and 1 base had no gene match. Germline V gene data show CDR1 as LNHDA and CDR2 as SQIVND (reference sequence). This CDR3 is CASSIGTGANTEAFF. The CDR3 DNA sequence: TGTGCCAGTAGTATAGGGACAGGGGCGAACACTGAAGCTTTCTTT.

This rearrangement joins TRBV12-3 or TRBV12-4 to TRBJ2-3; 7 nucleotides line up with TRBD2. The CDR3 sequence is 11 residues long. V shed 5 bases and J 11 bases; nucleotides not matched to a gene: 4. CDR3 bases: TGTGCCAGCAGTACGGGAGGCCGGCAGTATTTT. Translated, it gives CASSTGGRQYF.

The J gene is TRBJ1-6, the V gene TRBV7-8, with D hard to call. Trimming removed 1 base at V and 6 bases at J, with 7 bases between. Germline V CDR1 and CDR2: SGHVS, FQNEAQ. This CDR3 is 14 amino acids long. CDR3 sequence (DNA): TGTGCCAGCAGCTTAGATCTCGGTAATTCACCCCTCCACTTT. Its protein is CASSLDLGNSPLHF.

This clone was detected many times. This chain connects TRBV4-2 to TRBJ1-5; D is perhaps TRBD1 (6 bases). This CDR3 is 15 amino acids long. Deletions cut 2 bases from V and 3 bases from J, with 11 bases between. Germline CDR1 LGHNA, CDR2 YNFKEQ. The CDR3 protein is CASSQSGGINQPQHF. The CDR3 DNA reads TGTGCCAGCAGCCAAAGCGGGGGCATCAATCAGCCCCAGCATTTT.

This chain connects TRBV15 to TRBJ2-2; D unclear. Germline V lookup: CDR1 LNHNV, CDR2 YYDKDF (reference sequence). Between the trimmed V and J ends, which lost 1 base and 5 bases, there was a span of 5 bases. The CDR3 has 13 residues. CDR3 sequence (DNA): TGTGCCACCAGCAGAGGAGTAACCGGGGAGCTGTTTTTT. Its translation is CATSRGVTGELFF.

The rearrangement links TRBV7-3 to TRBJ2-1, with D tentatively TRBD2 (6 bases). Trimming took off 5 bases at V and 0 bases at J, with 8 bases between the two ends. Looked up from germline, CDR1 is SGHTA and CDR2 is FQGTGA. The CDR3 consists of 14 residues. CDR3 DNA: TGTGCCAGCAGCGGGGGGACCTCCTACAATGAGCAGTTCTTC. This sequence encodes CASSGGTSYNEQFF.

The chain carries TRBV19 and TRBJ2-3; D is uncertain. The CDR3 has 15 residues. CDR1 and CDR2 from the germline V gene are LNHDA and SQIVND (reference sequence). V lost 6 bases and J 2 bases, leaving 15 bases between the germline ends. CDR3 nucleotide sequence: TGTGCCAGTAGACGAACCCTCTATTACACAGATACGCAGTATTTT. Translation: CASRRTLYYTDTQYF.

The chain has TRBV6-5 and TRBJ1-1; 8 positions match TRBD1. Germline CDR1 and CDR2: MNHEY and SVGAGI. V gave up 5 bases and J gave up 4 bases; unmatched junction bases: 6. This CDR3 has 14 residues. CDR3 region: CASSIEQGVTEAFF. CDR3 in DNA: TGTGCCAGCAGTATCGAACAGGGGGTCACTGAAGCTTTCTTT.

CDR3 nucleotides: TGTGCCAGCAGTTATACGGCGGCGGGGGGAAACACCATATATTTT. Residues: CASSYTAAGGNTIYF. J is TRBJ1-3 and V is TRBV6-6; unclear D gene. This CDR3 has 15 amino acids. Germline CDR1 is MNHNY and CDR2 is SVGAGI (reference sequence). The V gene lost 3 bases and the J gene lost 4 bases, with 13 bases spanning the gap.

The J gene is TRBJ2-1, the V gene TRBV3-1 (or the pseudogene TRBV3-2), with 10 bases matching TRBD2. Germline CDR1 and CDR2: LGHDT and YNNKEL (reference sequence). The CDR3 totals 15 residues. V gave up 1 base and J gave up 7 bases; unmatched junction bases: 4. The CDR3 region is CASSQVLAGSNEQFF. The CDR3 DNA is TGTGCCAGCAGCCAAGTACTAGCGGGGTCAAATGAGCAGTTCTTC.

The chain carries TRBV19 and TRBJ1-2; possibly TRBD1 for D (6 bases). CDR3 length: 14 amino acids. V was clipped by 6 bases and J by 2 bases, with 13 bases between them. Germline V CDR1 and CDR2: LNHDA, SQIVND (reference sequence). Written as DNA, the CDR3 is TGTGCCAGTAGGGCCGAGGGGGGGAACTATGGCTACACCTTC. It translates to CASRAEGGNYGYTF.

This CDR3 reads CASSESYRDIQYF. The CDR3 DNA sequence: TGTGCCAGCAGCGAATCTTACCGGGACATTCAGTACTTC. V is TRBV6-4 and J is TRBJ2-4; unclear D gene. This CDR3 is built from 13 residues. From germline, CDR1 is MRHNA and CDR2 SNTAGT. Trimming took off 6 bases at V and 8 bases at J, with 14 bases between the two ends.

This chain links TRBV5-1 with TRBJ2-7; TRBD1 matches at 8 bases. The CDR3 totals 15 residues. Germline lookup yields CDR1 SGHRS and CDR2 YFSETQ. Unmatched junction bases numbered 3, after V lost 1 base and J lost 0 bases. As DNA, the CDR3 is TGCGCCAGCAGCTTGTGGGGGACAGGCTCCTACGAGCAGTACTTC. Amino acids: CASSLWGTGSYEQYF.

Concerning this clone: Other nucleotide sequences from this sample produce the same CDR3. The chain carries TRBV5-1 and TRBJ1-1; weak D call: TRBD1 (6 bases). Germline-derived CDR1 and CDR2 are SGHRS and YFSETQ. Deletions cut 8 bases from V and 2 bases from J, with 13 bases between. The CDR3 is 13 amino acids. The DNA of the CDR3 is TGCGCCAGTAGGACAGAAACTAACACTGAAGCTTTCTTT. Translated, it gives CASRTETNTEAFF.

V is TRBV5-1 and J is TRBJ1-4, with D maybe TRBD1 (5 bases). The CDR3 covers 15 residues. Trimming left V 4 bases short and J 0 bases short, with 10 bases between. Germline V CDR1 and CDR2: SGHRS, YFSETQ. CDR3 region: CASSATGTTNEKLFF. The CDR3 region has the DNA TGCGCCAGCAGCGCTACAGGAACAACTAATGAAAAACTGTTTTTT.

The chain uses TRBV19 and TRBJ1-5; a weak D match, TRBD1 (5 bases). V was cut by 5 bases and J by 6 bases, with 17 bases left in between. Germline V CDR1 and CDR2: LNHDA, SQIVND (reference sequence). This CDR3 has 15 amino acids. CDR3 sequence: CASSLVPSTAQPQHF. The CDR3 DNA follows: TGTGCCAGTAGTCTGGTCCCCTCGACAGCTCAGCCCCAGCATTTT. The full variable domain, with the rest looked up from reference TRBV19 and TRBJ1-5, is DGGITQSPKYLFRKEGQNVTLSCEQNLNHDAMYWYRQDPGQGLRLIYYSQIVNDFQKGDIAEGYSVSREKKESFPLTVTSAQKNPTAFYLCASSLVPSTAQPQHFGDGTRLSIL.

The CDR3 coding sequence is TGTGCCAGCAGTCCCTTTAGGGGAGGTTCTACAGATACGCAGTATTTT. Protein sequence: CASSPFRGGSTDTQYF. J is TRBJ2-3 and V is TRBV4-2, with D tentatively TRBD2 (6 bases). The germline CDR1 and CDR2 sequences are LGHNA and YNFKEQ. Trimming pared 6 bases from V and 3 bases from J, leaving 19 bases between. The length of the CDR3 is 16 residues.

This clone came up once. The chain has TRBV6-2 or TRBV6-3 and TRBJ1-2; D perhaps matches TRBD1 (5 bases). The CDR3 sequence is 14 residues long. From germline, CDR1 is MNHEY and CDR2 SVGEGT. Trimming shortened V by 5 bases and J by 6 bases, and 16 bases separated the two germline ends. In DNA form, the CDR3 reads TGTGCCAGCAGTCCCCCGCCAGGGCGAGATGGCTACACCTTC. Translation gives CASSPPPGRDGYTF.

The chain uses TRBV5-4 and TRBJ2-7, with D perhaps TRBD2 (6 bases). Between the trimmed V and J ends, which lost 7 bases and 5 bases, there was a span of 19 bases. Per germline, CDR1 SGHNT and CDR2 YYREEE (reference sequence). The CDR3 spans 14 residues. CDR3 protein: CASSRAGGGDEQYF. CDR3 DNA sequence: TGTGCCAGCTCACGGGCCGGGGGAGGCGACGAGCAGTACTTC.

The chain joins TRBV5-4 to TRBJ2-5, with 11 positions matching TRBD2. The germline CDR1 and CDR2 sequences are SGHNT and YYREEE (reference sequence). The CDR3 is made up of 16 amino acids. The J segment lost 5 bases and the V segment lost 6 bases, leaving 12 bases of the junction unmatched. CDR3 in amino acids: CASTVGSGGARETQYF. As DNA, the CDR3 is TGTGCCAGCACCGTGGGTAGCGGGGGGGCCCGGGAGACCCAGTACTTC.

The genes are TRBV5-1 and TRBJ2-3, with 9 bases that match TRBD2. The germline CDR1 and CDR2 sequences are SGHRS and YFSETQ. The ends lost 4 bases at V and 0 bases at J; junction bases unmatched: 3. This CDR3 has 15 residues. CDR3 DNA sequence: TGCGCCAGCAGCGTCAGCGGGGGGAGCACAGATACGCAGTATTTT. It is translated as CASSVSGGSTDTQYF. The full variable domain, rest sourced from reference TRBV5-1 and TRBJ2-3, is KAGVTQTPRYLIKTRGQQVTLSCSPISGHRSVSWYQQTPGQGLQFLFEYFSETQRNKGNFPGRFSGRQFSNSRSEMNVSTLELGDSALYLCASSVSGGSTDTQYFGPGTRLTVL.

The CDR3 loop reads CASSEGATGSSPLHF. CDR3 bases: TGTGCCAGCAGCGAGGGGGCGACGGGCTCTTCACCCCTCCACTTT. The genes are TRBV9 and TRBJ1-6, with 7 bases lining up with TRBD1. The V segment lost 3 bases and the J segment 9 bases; nucleotides outside the gene matches: 9. This CDR3 is 15 amino acids long. The germline V gene has CDR1 SGDLS and CDR2 YYNGEE.

In nucleotides, the CDR3 is TGTGCCAGCAGGAGATATAGCTATGGCTACACCTTC. It translates to CASRRYSYGYTF. This rearrangement joins TRBV28 to TRBJ1-2; D ambiguous. The V gene lost 6 bases and the J gene lost 4 bases, with 9 bases spanning the gap. The germline gives CDR1 MDHEN, CDR2 SYDVKM. The CDR3 length is 12 residues.

There are a few counts of this clone. The rearrangement uses TRBV7-2 and TRBJ2-2, with 11 bases fitting TRBD2. Germline V lookup: CDR1 SGHTA, CDR2 FQGNSA. The V and J ends lost 5 bases and 3 bases, in that order; junction bases with no gene match: 8. The CDR3 covers 17 residues. The CDR3 DNA reads as TGTGCCAGCAGCCCCTCTAGCGGGGGGTCCTACACCGGGGAGCTGTTTTTT. Translating it yields CASSPSSGGSYTGELFF.